This T cell receptor (beta chain) originates from a study of cytomegalovirus exposure and HLA in healthy donors. The overall study: The approximately 130 validation repertoires matched the 666 first-cohort repertoires in platform, a later analysis reported. Broader study findings: Most TCR sequences were seen very rarely across donors, but some public TCRs occurred in many.

This clone was counted a few times. Antigen: not known. This CDR3 region has 13 residues. The germline gives CDR1 SEHNR, CDR2 FQNEAQ (reference sequence). The V gene lost 1 base and the J gene lost 7 bases, with 8 bases spanning the gap. Here immunoSEQ multiplex PCR was the method, and the copy in TCRdb shows in-frame clones only, minus some. The profile shows over 110,000 clones, about 88% of them singletons. V gene TRBV7-9 combines with J gene TRBJ1-5; TRBD1 might be the D (5 bases). This sequence originates from a man younger than 30 in good health and CMV-seropositive. The sequenced material came from PBMCs. The CDR3 is CASSLEGQQPQHF. CDR3 DNA: TGTGCCAGCAGCTTAGAGGGGCAGCAGCCCCAGCATTTT. The full variable domain, in which reference TRBV7-9 and TRBJ1-5 provide the parts outside the CDR3, is DTGVSQNPRHKITKRGQNVTFRCDPISEHNRLYWYRQTLGQGPEFLTYFQNEAQLEKSRLLSDRFSAERPKGSFSTLEIQRTEQGDSAMYLCASSLEGQQPQHFGDGTRLSIL.